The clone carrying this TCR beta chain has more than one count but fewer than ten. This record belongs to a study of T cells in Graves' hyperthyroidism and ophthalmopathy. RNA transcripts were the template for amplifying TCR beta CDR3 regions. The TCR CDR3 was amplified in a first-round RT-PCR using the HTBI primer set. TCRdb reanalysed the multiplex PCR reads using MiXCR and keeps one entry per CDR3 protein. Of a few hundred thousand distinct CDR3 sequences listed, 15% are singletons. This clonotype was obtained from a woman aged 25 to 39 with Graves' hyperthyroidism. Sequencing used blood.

The CDR3 nucleotides read TGTGCCAGCAGCCAAGATCGACGACAGGGAACAGATACGCAGTATTTT. Its protein is CASSQDRRQGTDTQYF. J is TRBJ2-3 and V is TRBV14; TRBD1 matches 7 bases. V lost 0 bases to trimming and J lost 3 bases; unmatched junction nucleotides: 6. The CDR3 has 16 amino acids. CDR1 and CDR2 (germline): SGHDN, FVKESK.